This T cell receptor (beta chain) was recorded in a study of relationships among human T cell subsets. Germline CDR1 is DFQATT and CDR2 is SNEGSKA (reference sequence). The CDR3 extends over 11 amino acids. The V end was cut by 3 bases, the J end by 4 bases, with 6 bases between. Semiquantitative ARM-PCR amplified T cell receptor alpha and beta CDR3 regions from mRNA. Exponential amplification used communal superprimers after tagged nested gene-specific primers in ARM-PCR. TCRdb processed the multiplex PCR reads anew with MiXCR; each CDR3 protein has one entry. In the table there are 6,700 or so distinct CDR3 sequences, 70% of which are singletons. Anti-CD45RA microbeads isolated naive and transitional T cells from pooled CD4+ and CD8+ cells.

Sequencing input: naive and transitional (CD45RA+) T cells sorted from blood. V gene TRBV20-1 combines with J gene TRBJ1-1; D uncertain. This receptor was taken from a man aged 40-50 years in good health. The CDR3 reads CSARVGTEAFF. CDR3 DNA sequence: TGCAGTGCTAGGGTAGGCACTGAAGCTTTCTTT.